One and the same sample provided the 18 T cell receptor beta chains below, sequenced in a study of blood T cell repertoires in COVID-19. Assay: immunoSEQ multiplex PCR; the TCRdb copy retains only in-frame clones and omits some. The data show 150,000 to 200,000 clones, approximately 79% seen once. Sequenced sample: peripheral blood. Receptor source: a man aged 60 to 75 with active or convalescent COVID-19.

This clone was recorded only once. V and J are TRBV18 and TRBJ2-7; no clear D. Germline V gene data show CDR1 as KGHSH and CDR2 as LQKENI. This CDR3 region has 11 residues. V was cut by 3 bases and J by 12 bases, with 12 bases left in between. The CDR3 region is CASSPRLLGYF. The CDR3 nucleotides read TGTGCCAGCTCACCGAGGCTGCTGGGGTACTTC.

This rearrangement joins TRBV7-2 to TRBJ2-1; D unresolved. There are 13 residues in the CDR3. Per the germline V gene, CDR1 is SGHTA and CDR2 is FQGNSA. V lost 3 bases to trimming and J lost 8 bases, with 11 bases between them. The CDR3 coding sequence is TGTGCCAGCAGCTTGCCCCTCCTAGATGAGCAGTTCTTC. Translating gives CASSLPLLDEQFF.

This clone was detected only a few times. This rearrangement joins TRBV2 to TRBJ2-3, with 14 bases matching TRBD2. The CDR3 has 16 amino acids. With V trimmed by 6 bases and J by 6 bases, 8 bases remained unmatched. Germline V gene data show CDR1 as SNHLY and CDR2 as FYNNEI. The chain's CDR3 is CASRPGTSGRGDTQYF. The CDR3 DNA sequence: TGTGCCAGCAGACCGGGGACTAGCGGGAGAGGGGATACGCAGTATTTT. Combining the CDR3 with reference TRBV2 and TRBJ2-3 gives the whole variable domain EPEVTQTPSHQVTQMGQEVILRCVPISNHLYFYWYRQILGQKVEFLVSFYNNEISEKSEIFDDQFSVERPDGSNFTLKIRSTKLEDSAMYFCASRPGTSGRGDTQYFGPGTRLTVL.

In DNA form, the CDR3 reads TGTGCCAGCAGCTTACTCCGGTCCCAAACCCCGAACACCGGGGAGCTGTTTTTT. This encodes CASSLLRSQTPNTGELFF. The J gene is TRBJ2-2, the V gene TRBV7-3; D is unclear. The length of the CDR3 is 18 residues. Germline lookup yields CDR1 SGHTA and CDR2 FQGTGA. The ends were cut back, 2 bases at V and 0 bases at J, with 16 bases in the middle. Using reference TRBV7-3 and TRBJ2-2 for the parts outside the CDR3, the full variable domain is GAGVSQTPSNKVTEKGKYVELRCDPISGHTALYWYRQSLGQGPEFLIYFQGTGAADDSGLPNDRFFAVRPEGSVSTLKIQRTERGDSAVYLCASSLLRSQTPNTGELFFGEGSRLTVL.

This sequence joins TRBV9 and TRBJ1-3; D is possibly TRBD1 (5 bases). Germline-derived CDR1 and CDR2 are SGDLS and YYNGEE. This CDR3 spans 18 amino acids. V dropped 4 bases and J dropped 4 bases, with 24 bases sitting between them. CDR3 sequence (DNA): TGTGCCAGCAGCCCGCGGGACCCCTGGGATGGACTCGGAAACACCATATATTTT. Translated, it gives CASSPRDPWDGLGNTIYF.

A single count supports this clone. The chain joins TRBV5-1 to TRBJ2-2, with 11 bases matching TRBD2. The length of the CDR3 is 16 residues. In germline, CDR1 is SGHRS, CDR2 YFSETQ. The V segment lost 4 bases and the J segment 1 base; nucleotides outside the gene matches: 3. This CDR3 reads CASSPGTSGNTGELFF. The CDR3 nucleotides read TGCGCCAGCAGCCCCGGGACTAGCGGGAACACCGGGGAGCTGTTTTTT.

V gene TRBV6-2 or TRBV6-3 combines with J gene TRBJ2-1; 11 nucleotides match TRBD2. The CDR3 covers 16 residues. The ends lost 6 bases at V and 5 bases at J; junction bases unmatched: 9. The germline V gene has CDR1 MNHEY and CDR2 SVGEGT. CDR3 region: CASSWIAGGSNNEQFF. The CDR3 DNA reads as TGTGCCAGCAGCTGGATAGCGGGAGGGAGTAACAATGAGCAGTTCTTC.

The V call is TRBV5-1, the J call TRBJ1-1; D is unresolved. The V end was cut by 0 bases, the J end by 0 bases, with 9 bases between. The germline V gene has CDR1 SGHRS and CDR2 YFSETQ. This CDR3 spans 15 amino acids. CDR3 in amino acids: CASSLGASMNTEAFF. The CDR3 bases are TGCGCCAGCAGCTTGGGAGCAAGCATGAACACTGAAGCTTTCTTT.

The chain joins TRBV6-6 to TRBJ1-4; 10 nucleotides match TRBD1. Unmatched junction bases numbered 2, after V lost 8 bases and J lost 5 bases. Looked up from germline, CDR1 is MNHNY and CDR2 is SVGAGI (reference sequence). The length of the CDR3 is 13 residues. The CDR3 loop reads CASAGQGNEKLFF. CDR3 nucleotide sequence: TGTGCCAGCGCGGGACAGGGGAATGAAAAACTGTTTTTT.

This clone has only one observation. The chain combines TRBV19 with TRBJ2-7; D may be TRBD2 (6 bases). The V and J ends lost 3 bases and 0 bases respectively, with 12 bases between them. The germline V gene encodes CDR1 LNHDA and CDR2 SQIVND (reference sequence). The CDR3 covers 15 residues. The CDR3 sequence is CASSIGGTSSYEQYF. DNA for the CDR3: TGTGCCAGTAGTATTGGCGGGACGAGCTCCTACGAGCAGTACTTC.

The CDR3 DNA is TGTGCCAGCAGCCTCGCTCAGGGCGCGGTCAGAGCTTTCTTT. This sequence encodes CASSLAQGAVRAFF. The gene calls are TRBV28 and TRBJ1-1, with D possibly matching TRBD1 (5 bases). CDR3 length: 14 residues. CDR1 and CDR2 from the germline V gene are MDHEN and SYDVKM. V shed 6 bases and J shed 10 bases, with 21 bases lying between them.

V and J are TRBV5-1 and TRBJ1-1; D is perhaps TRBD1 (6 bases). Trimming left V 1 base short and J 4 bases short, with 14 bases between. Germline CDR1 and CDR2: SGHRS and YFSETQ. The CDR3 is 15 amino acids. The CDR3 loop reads CASSLIGGSSTEAFF. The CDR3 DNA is TGCGCCAGCAGCTTGATTGGGGGCTCGAGCACTGAAGCTTTCTTT.

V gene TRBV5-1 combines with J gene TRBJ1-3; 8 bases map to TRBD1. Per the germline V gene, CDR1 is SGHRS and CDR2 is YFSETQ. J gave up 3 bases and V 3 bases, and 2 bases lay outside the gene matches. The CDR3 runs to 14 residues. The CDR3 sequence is CASSSTGVGNTIYF. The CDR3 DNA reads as TGCGCCAGCAGCTCGACAGGGGTTGGAAACACCATATATTTT.

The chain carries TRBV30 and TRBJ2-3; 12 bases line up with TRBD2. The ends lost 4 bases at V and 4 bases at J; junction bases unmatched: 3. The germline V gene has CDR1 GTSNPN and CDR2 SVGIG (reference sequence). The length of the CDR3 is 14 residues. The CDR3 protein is CAWTSGRAADTQYF. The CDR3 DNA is TGTGCCTGGACTAGCGGGAGGGCCGCAGATACGCAGTATTTT.

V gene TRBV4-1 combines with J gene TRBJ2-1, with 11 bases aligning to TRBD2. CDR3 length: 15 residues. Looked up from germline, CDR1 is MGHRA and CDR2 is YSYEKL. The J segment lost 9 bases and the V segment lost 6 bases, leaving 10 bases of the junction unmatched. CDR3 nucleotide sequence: TGCGCCAGCAGGCACCTTAGCGGGAGGGCCTTTGAGCAGTTCTTC. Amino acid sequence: CASRHLSGRAFEQFF.

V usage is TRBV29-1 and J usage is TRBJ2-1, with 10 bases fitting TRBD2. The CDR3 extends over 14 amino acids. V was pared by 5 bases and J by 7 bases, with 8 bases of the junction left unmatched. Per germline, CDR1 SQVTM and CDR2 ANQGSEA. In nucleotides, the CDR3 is TGCAGCGTTTCGGCTAGCGGGAGTCGAAATGAGCAGTTCTTC. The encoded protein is CSVSASGSRNEQFF.

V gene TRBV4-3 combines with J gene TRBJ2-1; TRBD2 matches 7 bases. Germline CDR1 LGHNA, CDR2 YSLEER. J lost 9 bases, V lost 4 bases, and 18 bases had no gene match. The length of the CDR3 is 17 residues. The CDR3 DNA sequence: TGCGCCAGCAGCCTCCTGGGGAGGGGAGGTGCAAGAGGTGAGCAGTTCTTC. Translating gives CASSLLGRGGARGEQFF.

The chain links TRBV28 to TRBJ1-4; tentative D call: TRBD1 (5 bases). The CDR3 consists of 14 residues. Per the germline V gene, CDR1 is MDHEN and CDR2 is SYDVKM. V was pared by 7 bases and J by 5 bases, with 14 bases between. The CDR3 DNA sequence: TGTGCCAGCACCGCCAACGGGGGGAATGAAAAACTGTTTTTT. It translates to CASTANGGNEKLFF. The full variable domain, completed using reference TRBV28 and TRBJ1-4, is DVKVTQSSRYLVKRTGEKVFLECVQDMDHENMFWYRQDPGLGLRLIYFSYDVKMKEKGDIPEGYSVSREKKERFSLILESASTNQTSMYLCASTANGGNEKLFFGSGTQLSVL.